This T cell receptor beta chain was sequenced during a study of sequential checkpoint blockade in melanoma. Germline values: CDR1 LGHNA, CDR2 YNFKEQ. This CDR3 has 15 residues. Trimming removed 0 bases from V and 5 bases from J; junction bases left unmatched: 4. TCRdb's copy holds only in-frame clones and misses some; the assay was immunoSEQ multiplex PCR. The table records 10,000 to 13,000 clones, around two thirds of them present only once. The treatment: randomized to nivolumab then ipilimumab (arm A) or the reverse (arm B). Live CD3+CD8+ CD19− CD56− cells were sorted from PBMCs. Source: CD8+ T cells sorted from blood (inferred from file names), taken from a patient given nivolumab and ipilimumab in sequence. The chain has TRBV4-2 and TRBJ2-7, with 10 bases lining up with TRBD1. This TCR derives from a human donor with melanoma. Written as DNA, the CDR3 is TGTGCCAGCAGCCAAGATTGGGACAGGGGTGACGAGCAGTACTTC. Translation: CASSQDWDRGDEQYF.